This T cell receptor beta chain was recorded in a study of identifying expanded T cells in peripheral blood. Measured with immunoSEQ multiplex PCR; TCRdb has only the in-frame clones, and not every one. Counted here are 100,000 to 150,000 clones, roughly 84% occurring once; the ten biggest clones make up 3% to 3.5%. The CDR3 runs to 14 residues. V was pared by 6 bases and J by 4 bases, with 12 bases between. The germline CDR1 and CDR2 sequences are SNHLY and FYNNEI. This chain uses TRBV2 with TRBJ1-4; D gene uncertain. The sample comprised blood. The TCR originated in a person aged 18-69 years in good health. The CDR3 region is CASRIGFINEKLFF. CDR3 in DNA: TGTGCCAGCAGGATCGGATTTATTAATGAAAAACTGTTTTTT.